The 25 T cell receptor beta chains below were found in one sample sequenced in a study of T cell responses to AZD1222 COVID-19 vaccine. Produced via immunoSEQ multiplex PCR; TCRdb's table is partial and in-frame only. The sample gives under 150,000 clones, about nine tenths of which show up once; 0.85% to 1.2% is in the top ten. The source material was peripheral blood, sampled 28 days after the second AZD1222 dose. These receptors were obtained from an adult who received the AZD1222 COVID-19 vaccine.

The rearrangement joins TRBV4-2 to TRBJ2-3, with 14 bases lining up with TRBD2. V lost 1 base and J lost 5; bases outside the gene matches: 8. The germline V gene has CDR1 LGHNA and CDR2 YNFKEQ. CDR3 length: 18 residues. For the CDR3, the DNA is TGTGCCAGCAGCCAAGCAAGTCAGGGACTAGCGGGAGTAGATACGCAGTATTTT. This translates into CASSQASQGLAGVDTQYF.

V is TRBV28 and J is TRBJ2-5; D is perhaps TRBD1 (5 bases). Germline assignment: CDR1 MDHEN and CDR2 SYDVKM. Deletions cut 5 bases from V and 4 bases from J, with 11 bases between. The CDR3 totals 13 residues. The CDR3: CASSNTGLETQYF. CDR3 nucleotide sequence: TGTGCCAGCAGTAATACAGGTTTAGAGACCCAGTACTTC.

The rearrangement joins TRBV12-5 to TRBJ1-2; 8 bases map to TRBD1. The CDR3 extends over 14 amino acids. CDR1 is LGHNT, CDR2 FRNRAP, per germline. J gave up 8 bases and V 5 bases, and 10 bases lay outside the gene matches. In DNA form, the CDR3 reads TGTGCTAGTGGTACCGGGACAGGAGTTAGAGGCTACACCTTC. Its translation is CASGTGTGVRGYTF.

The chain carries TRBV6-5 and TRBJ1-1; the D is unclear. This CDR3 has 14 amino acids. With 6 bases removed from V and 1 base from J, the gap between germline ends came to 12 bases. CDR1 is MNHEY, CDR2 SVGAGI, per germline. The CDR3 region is CASRDWAENTEAFF. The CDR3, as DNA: TGTGCCAGCAGGGATTGGGCAGAGAACACTGAAGCTTTCTTT.

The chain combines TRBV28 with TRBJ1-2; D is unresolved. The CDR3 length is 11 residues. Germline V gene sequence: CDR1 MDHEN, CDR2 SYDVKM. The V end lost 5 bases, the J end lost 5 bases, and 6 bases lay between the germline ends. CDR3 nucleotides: TGTGCCAGCAGTCTGGAGTATGGCTACACCTTC. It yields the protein CASSLEYGYTF.

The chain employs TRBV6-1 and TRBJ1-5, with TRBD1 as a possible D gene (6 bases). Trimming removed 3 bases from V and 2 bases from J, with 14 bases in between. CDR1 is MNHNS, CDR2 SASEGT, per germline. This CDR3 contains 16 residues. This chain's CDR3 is CASSEVGGLRNQPQHF. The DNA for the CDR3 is TGTGCCAGCAGTGAGGTTGGGGGGCTCCGCAATCAGCCCCAGCATTTT.

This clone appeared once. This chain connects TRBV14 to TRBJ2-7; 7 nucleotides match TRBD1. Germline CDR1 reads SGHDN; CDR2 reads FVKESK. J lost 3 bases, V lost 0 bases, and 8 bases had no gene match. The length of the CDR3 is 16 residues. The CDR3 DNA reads TGTGCCAGCAGCCAAGATGGGGTGCAGGGGGTCTACGAGCAGTACTTC. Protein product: CASSQDGVQGVYEQYF.

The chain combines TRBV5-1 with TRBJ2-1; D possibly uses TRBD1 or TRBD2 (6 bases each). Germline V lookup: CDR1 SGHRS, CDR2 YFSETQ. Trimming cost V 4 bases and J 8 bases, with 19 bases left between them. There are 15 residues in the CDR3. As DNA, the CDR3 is TGCGCCAGCAGCACGGGAGAAGGCAGGGGCTATGAGCAGTTCTTC. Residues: CASSTGEGRGYEQFF.

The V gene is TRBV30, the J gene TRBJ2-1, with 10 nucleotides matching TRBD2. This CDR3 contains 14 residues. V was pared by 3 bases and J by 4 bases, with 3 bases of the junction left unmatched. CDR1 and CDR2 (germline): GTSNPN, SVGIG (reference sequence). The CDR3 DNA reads TGTGCCTGGAGCCCGGGACTAGCGTACAATGAGCAGTTCTTC. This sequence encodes CAWSPGLAYNEQFF.

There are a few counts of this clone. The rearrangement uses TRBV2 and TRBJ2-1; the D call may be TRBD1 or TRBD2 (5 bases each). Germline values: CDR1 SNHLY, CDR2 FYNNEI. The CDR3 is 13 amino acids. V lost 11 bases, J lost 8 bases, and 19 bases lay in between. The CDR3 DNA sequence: TGTGCCCGCCGGGACCCCCTTGAGGATGAGCAGTTCTTC. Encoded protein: CARRDPLEDEQFF.

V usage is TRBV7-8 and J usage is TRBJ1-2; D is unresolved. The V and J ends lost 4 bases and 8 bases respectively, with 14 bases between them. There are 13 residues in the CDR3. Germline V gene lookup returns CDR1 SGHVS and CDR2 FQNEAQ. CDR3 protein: CASSSETGSGYTF. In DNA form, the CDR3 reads TGTGCCAGCAGCTCAGAGACCGGGAGCGGCTACACCTTC.

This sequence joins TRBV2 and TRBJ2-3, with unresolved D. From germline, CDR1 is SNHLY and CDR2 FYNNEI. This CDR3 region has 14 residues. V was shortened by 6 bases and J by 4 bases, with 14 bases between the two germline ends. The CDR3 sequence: CASRMRSVADTQYF. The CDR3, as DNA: TGTGCCAGCAGGATGAGGTCCGTAGCAGATACGCAGTATTTT.

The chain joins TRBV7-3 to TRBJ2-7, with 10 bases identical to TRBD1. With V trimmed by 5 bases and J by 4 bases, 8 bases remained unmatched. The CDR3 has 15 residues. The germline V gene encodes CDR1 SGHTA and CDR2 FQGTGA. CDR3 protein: CASSPDRGQGYEQYF. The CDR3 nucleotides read TGTGCCAGCAGCCCTGACAGGGGGCAAGGGTACGAGCAGTACTTC.

The CDR3 spells CASKVGSDTQYF. DNA for the CDR3: TGCGCCAGCAAAGTGGGGTCGGATACGCAGTATTTT. This sequence joins TRBV10-1 and TRBJ2-3; unclear D gene. Germline values: CDR1 WNHNN, CDR2 SYGVQD (reference sequence). CDR3 length: 12 residues. The V gene lost 7 bases and the J gene lost 6 bases, with 11 bases spanning the gap.

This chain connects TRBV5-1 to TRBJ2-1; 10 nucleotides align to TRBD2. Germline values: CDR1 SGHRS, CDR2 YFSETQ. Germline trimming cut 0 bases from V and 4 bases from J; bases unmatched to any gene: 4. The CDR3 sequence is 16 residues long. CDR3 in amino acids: CASSLAPSGGYNEQFF. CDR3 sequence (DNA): TGCGCCAGCAGCTTGGCCCCTAGCGGGGGTTACAATGAGCAGTTCTTC.

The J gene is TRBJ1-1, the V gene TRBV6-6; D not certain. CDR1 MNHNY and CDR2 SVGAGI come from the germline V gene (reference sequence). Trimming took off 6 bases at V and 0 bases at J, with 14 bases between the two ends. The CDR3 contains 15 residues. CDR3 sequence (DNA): TGTGCCAGCAGCCCCGATGGGCTTGTGAACACTGAAGCTTTCTTT. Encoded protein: CASSPDGLVNTEAFF.

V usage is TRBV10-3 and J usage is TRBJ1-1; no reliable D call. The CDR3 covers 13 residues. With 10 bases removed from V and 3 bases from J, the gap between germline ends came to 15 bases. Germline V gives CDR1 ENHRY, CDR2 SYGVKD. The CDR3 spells CATHGEVDTEAFF. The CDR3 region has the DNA TGTGCCACTCATGGGGAGGTGGACACTGAAGCTTTCTTT.

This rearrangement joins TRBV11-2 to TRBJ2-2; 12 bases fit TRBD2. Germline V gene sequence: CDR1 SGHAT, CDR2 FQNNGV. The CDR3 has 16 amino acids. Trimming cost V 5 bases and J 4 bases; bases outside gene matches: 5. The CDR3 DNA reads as TGTGCCAGCAGCCCCCCTAGCGGGGGGGCCACCGGGGAGCTGTTTTTT. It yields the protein CASSPPSGGATGELFF.

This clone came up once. CDR3 sequence reads: CASTGVQMNTEAFF. In DNA form, the CDR3 reads TGTGCCAGCACCGGGGTGCAAATGAACACTGAAGCTTTCTTT. The chain carries TRBV6-5 and TRBJ1-1; no definite D call. Trimming shortened V by 7 bases and J by 0 bases, and 12 bases separated the two germline ends. In germline, CDR1 is MNHEY, CDR2 SVGAGI. CDR3 length: 14 residues.

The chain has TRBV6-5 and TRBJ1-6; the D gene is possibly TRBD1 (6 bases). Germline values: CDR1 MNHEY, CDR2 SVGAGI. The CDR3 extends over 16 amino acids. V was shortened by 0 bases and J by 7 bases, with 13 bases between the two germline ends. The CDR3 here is CASSYSMAGGNSPLHF. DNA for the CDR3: TGTGCCAGCAGTTACTCGATGGCGGGGGGCAATTCACCCCTCCACTTT.

This CDR3 is CASGFSNRPANTGELFF. The CDR3 nucleotides are TGTGCCAGCGGGTTTTCTAACAGACCAGCGAACACCGGGGAGCTGTTTTTT. This chain connects TRBV19 to TRBJ2-2, with D unclear. The germline V gene encodes CDR1 LNHDA and CDR2 SQIVND (reference sequence). V was pared by 9 bases and J by 0 bases, with 20 bases between. The CDR3 covers 17 residues.

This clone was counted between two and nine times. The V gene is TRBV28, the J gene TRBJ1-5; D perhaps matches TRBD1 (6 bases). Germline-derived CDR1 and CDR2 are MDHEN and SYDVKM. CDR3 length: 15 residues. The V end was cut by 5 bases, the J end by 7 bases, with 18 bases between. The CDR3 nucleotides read TGTGCCAGCAGTCCCCCCCGAGGGGGGCACCAGCCCCAGCATTTT. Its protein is CASSPPRGGHQPQHF.

The CDR3 loop is CARNPGRGYYGYTF. The CDR3 coding sequence is TGTGCCCGTAATCCGGGACGCGGATACTATGGCTACACCTTC. The J gene is TRBJ1-2, the V gene TRBV30; possibly TRBD1 for D (5 bases). The CDR3 extends over 14 amino acids. The V end lost 8 bases, the J end lost 3 bases, and 19 bases lay between the germline ends. Germline V gene lookup returns CDR1 GTSNPN and CDR2 SVGIG (reference sequence).

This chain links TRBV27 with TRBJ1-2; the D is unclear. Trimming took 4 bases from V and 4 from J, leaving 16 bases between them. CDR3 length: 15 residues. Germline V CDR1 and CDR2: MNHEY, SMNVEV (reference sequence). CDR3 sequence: CASSSRLGHGYGYTF. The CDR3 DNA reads TGTGCCAGCAGTTCCCGGCTCGGTCACGGCTATGGCTACACCTTC.

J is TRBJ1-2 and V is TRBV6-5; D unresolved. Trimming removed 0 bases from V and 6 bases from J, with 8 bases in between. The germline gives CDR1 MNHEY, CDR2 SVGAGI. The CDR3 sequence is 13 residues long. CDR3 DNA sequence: TGTGCCAGCAGTTACTCGAACGGGGATGGCTACACCTTC. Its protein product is CASSYSNGDGYTF.